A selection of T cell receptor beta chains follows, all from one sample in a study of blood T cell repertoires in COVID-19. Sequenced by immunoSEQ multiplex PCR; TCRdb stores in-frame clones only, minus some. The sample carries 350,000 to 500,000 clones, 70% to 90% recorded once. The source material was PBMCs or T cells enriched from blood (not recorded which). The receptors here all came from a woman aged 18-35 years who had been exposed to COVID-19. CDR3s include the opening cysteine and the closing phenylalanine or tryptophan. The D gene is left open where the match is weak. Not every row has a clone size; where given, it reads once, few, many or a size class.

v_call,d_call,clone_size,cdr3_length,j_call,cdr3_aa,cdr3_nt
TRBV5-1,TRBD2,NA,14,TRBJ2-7,CASSGRGFSYEQYF,TGCGCCAGCAGCGGGCGGGGGTTCTCCTACGAGCAGTACTTC
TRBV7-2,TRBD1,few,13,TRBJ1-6,CASGGQAYSPLHF,TGTGCCAGCGGCGGACAGGCCTATTCACCCCTCCACTTT
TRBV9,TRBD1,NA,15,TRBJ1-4,CASSPRTGTNEKLFF,TGTGCCAGCAGCCCACGGACAGGGACTAATGAAAAACTGTTTTTT
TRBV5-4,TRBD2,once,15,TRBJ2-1,CASSLPSRGDNEQFF,TGTGCCAGCAGCTTGCCCAGCCGGGGGGACAATGAGCAGTTCTTC
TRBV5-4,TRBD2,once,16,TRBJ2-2,CASSLPTAGYTGELFF,TGTGCCAGCAGCTTGCCGACAGCGGGGTACACCGGGGAGCTGTTTTTT
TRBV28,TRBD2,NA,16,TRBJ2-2,CASIIRREGRTGELFF,TGTGCCAGCATTATACGGCGGGAGGGGAGGACCGGGGAGCTGTTTTTT
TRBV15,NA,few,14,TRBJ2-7,CATSRDTGPYEQYF,TGTGCCACCAGCAGAGATACAGGGCCCTACGAGCAGTACTTC
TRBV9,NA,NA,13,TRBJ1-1,CASSVAPNTEAFF,TGTGCCAGCAGCGTAGCCCCTAACACTGAAGCTTTCTTT
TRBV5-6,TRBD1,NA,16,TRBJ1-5,CASSPGTGRSNQPQHF,TGTGCCAGCAGCCCTGGGACAGGGAGAAGCAATCAGCCCCAGCATTTT
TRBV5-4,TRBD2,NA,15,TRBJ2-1,CASSLVSGSRNEQFF,TGTGCCAGCAGCTTGGTTAGCGGGAGTCGCAATGAGCAGTTCTTC
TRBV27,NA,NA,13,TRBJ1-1,CASSFGYGTEAFF,TGTGCCAGCAGTTTCGGGTATGGGACTGAAGCTTTCTTT